These 28 T cell receptor beta chains came from one sample sequenced in a study of T cell changes during pregnancy in multiple sclerosis. TCRdb's copy holds only in-frame clones and misses some; the assay was immunoSEQ multiplex PCR. This sample carries tens of thousands of clones, 80% to 90% of them seen once, and the ten largest clones take 6.5% to 9.5%. Sequenced material: CD8+ T cells from peripheral blood mononuclear cells, taken in the first trimester of pregnancy. The source is a female donor in good health, enrolled as a control in a pregnancy study.

The chain recombines TRBV19 with TRBJ2-3; 7 nucleotides agree with TRBD1. The CDR3 is 15 residues long. Trimming at V came to 5 bases and at J to 1 base, leaving 6 bases not matched to a gene. Germline-derived CDR1 and CDR2 are LNHDA and SQIVND (reference sequence). The CDR3 coding sequence is TGTGCCAGTAGTTCGAGGGACAGTCGCACAGATACGCAGTATTTT. Its protein product is CASSSRDSRTDTQYF.

CDR3 bases: TGTGCCTGGAGGGGACAGGGCTACGAGCAGTACTTC. It codes for CAWRGQGYEQYF. This chain links TRBV30 with TRBJ2-7; 9 bases align to TRBD1. The germline gives CDR1 GTSNPN, CDR2 SVGIG (reference sequence). The length of the CDR3 is 12 residues. The V and J ends lost 3 bases and 3 bases, in that order; junction bases with no gene match: 0.

Regarding this clone: The germline gene is not matched at one end of the junction; a read error may be the cause. This chain links TRBV12-5 with TRBJ2-3; 8 positions agree with TRBD2. Per germline, CDR1 LGHNT and CDR2 FRNRAP. This CDR3 is built from 15 residues. CDR3 sequence (DNA): TGTGCTAGTGGTTTGTTTGCGGGGGGCACGGATACGCAGTATTTT. This translates into CASGLFAGGTDTQYF.

The rearrangement links TRBV27 to TRBJ2-1; 9 bases fit TRBD1. This CDR3 is built from 14 residues. V dropped 3 bases and J dropped 6; count of bases not matched to a gene: 3. Germline lookup yields CDR1 MNHEY and CDR2 SMNVEV (reference sequence). The CDR3: CASSLGTGSNEQFF. Written as DNA, the CDR3 is TGTGCCAGCAGTTTGGGGACAGGGAGCAATGAGCAGTTCTTC.

The chain employs TRBV4-1 and TRBJ2-5, with 10 bases lining up with TRBD2. The junction had 8 bases not matched to a gene; V was cut back by 2 bases and J by 5 bases. There are 16 residues in the CDR3. Germline lookup yields CDR1 MGHRA and CDR2 YSYEKL. The CDR3, as DNA: TGCGCCAGCAGCCAACCACTCAGCGGGGGGGCTGAGACCCAGTACTTC. Translated, it gives CASSQPLSGGAETQYF.

The genes are TRBV12-5 and TRBJ2-1, with TRBD2 as a possible D gene (5 bases). The ends were cut back, 5 bases at V and 9 bases at J, with 11 bases in the middle. Germline values: CDR1 LGHNT, CDR2 FRNRAP. There are 12 residues in the CDR3. The CDR3 DNA reads as TGTGCTAGTGGTATCAGTCGGGGTGAGCAGTTCTTC. Protein sequence: CASGISRGEQFF.

The chain joins TRBV4-3 to TRBJ1-5, with TRBD1 as a possible D gene (5 bases). Trimming cost V 1 base and J 6 bases, with 19 bases left between them. CDR1 is LGHNA and CDR2 is YSLEER in the germline V gene. The length of the CDR3 is 17 residues. The CDR3 reads CASSQGPREGVGQPQHF. In DNA, the CDR3 is TGCGCCAGCAGCCAAGGACCCCGCGAAGGGGTTGGTCAGCCCCAGCATTTT.

V and J are TRBV7-9 and TRBJ2-7; TRBD1 might be the D (5 bases). V was shortened by 3 bases and J by 3 bases, with 12 bases between the two germline ends. The germline CDR1 and CDR2 sequences are SEHNR and FQNEAQ (reference sequence). This CDR3 comprises 14 residues. CDR3 in DNA: TGTGCCAGCAGCTTCAGTAGGGGATACTACGAGCAGTACTTC. Amino acid sequence: CASSFSRGYYEQYF.

This rearrangement joins TRBV11-2 to TRBJ2-1; 10 nucleotides agree with TRBD2. With 3 bases clipped from V and 6 bases from J, the junction kept 8 bases outside the gene matches. This CDR3 has 16 residues. Germline-derived CDR1 and CDR2 are SGHAT and FQNNGV. The DNA for the CDR3 is TGTGCCAGCAGCTTCCTAGCGGGAGTGAAGATCAATGAGCAGTTCTTC. Translated: CASSFLAGVKINEQFF.

J is TRBJ2-7 and V is TRBV4-1; 8 nucleotides align to TRBD2. Germline CDR1 reads MGHRA; CDR2 reads YSYEKL. The V segment lost 2 bases and the J segment 0 bases; nucleotides outside the gene matches: 3. The CDR3 covers 15 residues. The CDR3 DNA reads TGCGCCAGCAGCCAACGAACTAGCGGCTCCTACGAGCAGTACTTC. It is translated as CASSQRTSGSYEQYF.

This rearrangement joins TRBV5-1 to TRBJ2-1; 12 nucleotides agree with TRBD2. The CDR3 spans 16 residues. V shed 4 bases, J shed 2 bases, and the junction held 4 bases outside the gene matches. Germline V gene sequence: CDR1 SGHRS, CDR2 YFSETQ. The CDR3 reads CASSARTSGAYNEQFF. CDR3 nucleotides: TGCGCCAGCAGCGCAAGGACTAGCGGGGCCTACAATGAGCAGTTCTTC. The full variable domain, rest sourced from reference TRBV5-1 and TRBJ2-1, is KAGVTQTPRYLIKTRGQQVTLSCSPISGHRSVSWYQQTPGQGLQFLFEYFSETQRNKGNFPGRFSGRQFSNSRSEMNVSTLELGDSALYLCASSARTSGAYNEQFFGPGTRLTVL.

V and J are TRBV30 and TRBJ1-4; unclear D gene. CDR1 and CDR2 from the germline V gene are GTSNPN and SVGIG (reference sequence). This CDR3 region has 13 residues. V was shortened by 0 bases and J by 7 bases, with 9 bases between the two germline ends. The CDR3 region is CAWSVLSVEKLFF. In DNA form, the CDR3 reads TGTGCCTGGAGTGTACTATCCGTTGAAAAACTGTTTTTT.

The J gene is TRBJ2-7, the V gene TRBV28; tentative D call: TRBD1 (6 bases). V was shortened by 5 bases and J by 2 bases, with 19 bases between the two germline ends. The CDR3 runs to 16 residues. Per germline, CDR1 MDHEN and CDR2 SYDVKM. The CDR3 is CASSLTQGQATYEQYF. In nucleotides, the CDR3 is TGTGCCAGCAGTCTAACCCAGGGGCAGGCGACCTACGAGCAGTACTTC.

J is TRBJ2-5 and V is TRBV15, with 9 positions matching TRBD2. The V gene's germline CDR1 is LNHNV and CDR2 YYDKDF (reference sequence). V trimming: 3 bases; J trimming: 5 bases; junction bases outside the gene matches: 10. The CDR3 is 16 amino acids. The CDR3 reads CATSSAQLAGVETQYF. The DNA of the CDR3 is TGTGCCACCAGCAGCGCACAACTAGCGGGTGTTGAGACCCAGTACTTC.

V usage is TRBV10-3 and J usage is TRBJ1-6, with a tentative D call TRBD1 (5 bases). The CDR3 runs 14 residues. CDR1 ENHRY and CDR2 SYGVKD come from the germline V gene. V dropped 5 bases and J dropped 5 bases, with 10 bases sitting between them. The CDR3 nucleotides are TGTGCCATCAGTACAGGAGGGAATAATTCACCCCTCCACTTT. Its protein product is CAISTGGNNSPLHF.

The rearrangement joins TRBV30 to TRBJ1-2; D call uncertain. The CDR3 sequence is 13 residues long. V lost 5 bases and J lost 6, with 16 bases in between. CDR1 and CDR2 from the germline V gene are GTSNPN and SVGIG (reference sequence). The CDR3 sequence is CAWADPSGDGYTF. CDR3 DNA sequence: TGTGCCTGGGCAGACCCGAGCGGGGATGGCTACACCTTC.

This chain connects TRBV30 to TRBJ2-1, with 10 bases fitting TRBD1. This CDR3 region has 16 residues. Germline V gene sequence: CDR1 GTSNPN, CDR2 SVGIG (reference sequence). The V gene end was trimmed by 2 bases and the J gene end by 4 bases; junction bases not matched to a gene: 8. The CDR3 spells CAWSLDRGNLYNEQFF. The DNA for the CDR3 is TGTGCCTGGAGTTTGGACAGGGGGAACCTATACAATGAGCAGTTCTTC. Looking up the rest from reference TRBV30 and TRBJ2-1 gives the full variable domain: SQTIHQWPATLVQPVGSPLSLECTVEGTSNPNLYWYRQAAGRGLQLLFYSVGIGQISSEVPQNLSASRPQDRQFILSSKKLLLSDSGFYLCAWSLDRGNLYNEQFFGPGTRLTVL.

The V gene is TRBV2, the J gene TRBJ2-3, with D tentatively TRBD1 (6 bases). The germline V and J ends were trimmed by 5 bases and 2 bases, with 20 bases remaining between them. The CDR3 consists of 17 residues. Germline lookup yields CDR1 SNHLY and CDR2 FYNNEI. The CDR3: CASSFQQGPRDTDTQYF. CDR3 DNA: TGTGCCAGCAGTTTTCAACAGGGTCCCCGTGACACAGATACGCAGTATTTT.

The chain couples TRBV28 to TRBJ1-5; TRBD1 agrees at 8 bases. V trimming: 5 bases; J trimming: 6 bases; junction bases outside the gene matches: 6. The germline gives CDR1 MDHEN, CDR2 SYDVKM. The CDR3 is made up of 14 amino acids. The CDR3 nucleotides are TGTGCCAGCAGTCTGACAGGGGAAACTCAGCCCCAGCATTTT. It specifies CASSLTGETQPQHF.

This chain uses TRBV20-1 with TRBJ2-7; no reliable D call. CDR1 and CDR2 from the germline V gene are DFQATT and SNEGSKA (reference sequence). CDR3 length: 11 amino acids. V lost 6 bases to trimming and J lost 1 base, with 7 bases between them. CDR3 nucleotides: TGCAGTGCCGAGTATTCCTACGAGCAGTACTTC. Protein product: CSAEYSYEQYF.

V gene TRBV5-6 combines with J gene TRBJ1-2; 8 bases line up with TRBD1. From germline, CDR1 is SGHDT and CDR2 YYEEEE. Losses at the gene ends were 0 bases for V and 4 bases for J; bases not matched to a gene: 2. The CDR3 has 14 residues. CDR3: CASSLGGTGYGYTF. CDR3 nucleotide sequence: TGTGCCAGCAGCTTGGGCGGGACAGGCTATGGCTACACCTTC.

The chain combines TRBV28 with TRBJ2-2; 11 bases map to TRBD2. V lost 7 bases to trimming and J lost 6 bases; unmatched junction nucleotides: 13. This CDR3 contains 17 residues. The germline CDR1 and CDR2 sequences are MDHEN and SYDVKM. The CDR3 loop reads CASKPRLAGRAAGELFF. DNA for the CDR3: TGTGCCAGCAAGCCGAGACTAGCGGGGCGCGCGGCCGGGGAGCTGTTTTTT.

This chain uses TRBV10-3 with TRBJ1-2; no clear D. Deletions cut 8 bases from V and 2 bases from J, with 15 bases between. The V gene's germline CDR1 is ENHRY and CDR2 SYGVKD. This CDR3 spans 14 amino acids. CDR3 amino acids: CAIPGPSVNYGYTF. The CDR3 region has the DNA TGTGCCATCCCTGGCCCAAGCGTAAACTATGGCTACACCTTC.

The chain joins TRBV7-9 to TRBJ1-6, with unresolved D. This CDR3 comprises 15 residues. Trimming took 5 bases from V and 12 from J, leaving 20 bases between them. The germline gives CDR1 SEHNR, CDR2 FQNEAQ (reference sequence). This chain's CDR3 is CASSLSSSGEEPLHF. DNA of the CDR3: TGTGCCAGCAGCCTCAGTTCCTCCGGGGAGGAACCCCTCCACTTT.

This clone was counted once. The chain combines TRBV5-4 with TRBJ1-5; 7 bases map to TRBD1. The CDR3 contains 15 residues. The J segment lost 2 bases and the V segment lost 2 bases, leaving 4 bases of the junction unmatched. CDR1 SGHNT and CDR2 YYREEE come from the germline V gene (reference sequence). The CDR3 spells CASSLGGAGNQPQHF. As DNA, the CDR3 is TGTGCCAGCAGCTTAGGGGGCGCCGGCAATCAGCCCCAGCATTTT. Filled out from reference TRBV5-4 and TRBJ1-5, the complete variable domain reads ETGVTQSPTHLIKTRGQQVTLRCSSQSGHNTVSWYQQALGQGPQFIFQYYREEENGRGNFPPRFSGLQFPNYSSELNVNALELDDSALYLCASSLGGAGNQPQHFGDGTRLSIL.

The chain carries TRBV27 and TRBJ2-7; TRBD2 aligns across 7 bases. The length of the CDR3 is 12 residues. V lost 10 bases and J lost 6; bases outside the gene matches: 9. Germline V gene lookup returns CDR1 MNHEY and CDR2 SMNVEV (reference sequence). CDR3 sequence reads: CAIWTKRGEQYF. The CDR3 region has the DNA TGTGCCATCTGGACCAAGCGGGGCGAGCAGTACTTC.

The chain joins TRBV19 to TRBJ1-6, with 7 bases aligning to TRBD1. This CDR3 is 18 amino acids long. CDR1 and CDR2 (germline): LNHDA, SQIVND (reference sequence). V dropped 4 bases and J dropped 0; count of bases not matched to a gene: 9. CDR3 sequence reads: CASSTLTGIGSYNSPLHF. The CDR3, as DNA: TGTGCCAGTAGTACTTTGACAGGGATAGGCTCCTATAATTCACCCCTCCACTTT.

The chain uses TRBV13 and TRBJ2-1; 10 bases fit TRBD2. This CDR3 comprises 15 residues. Germline values: CDR1 PRHDT, CDR2 FYEKMQ (reference sequence). Trimming took 8 bases from V and 7 from J; bases not matched to a gene: 11. The CDR3 region is CASSLTSGVTNEQFF. In DNA, the CDR3 is TGTGCCAGCTCCTTAACTAGCGGGGTAACTAATGAGCAGTTCTTC. The full variable domain, with the rest looked up from reference TRBV13 and TRBJ2-1, is AAGVIQSPRHLIKEKRETATLKCYPIPRHDTVYWYQQGPGQDPQFLISFYEKMQSDKGSIPDRFSAQQFSDYHSELNMSSLELGDSALYFCASSLTSGVTNEQFFGPGTRLTVL.